The 25 T cell receptor beta chains below come from one sample, sequenced in a study of response to subunit inactivated influenza vaccine. A single record per CDR3 protein comes from TCRdb applying MiXCR to the RT-PCR reads. The sample records almost 600,000 distinct CDR3 sequences, around 13% being singletons. The sequences come from PBMCs from blood, collected about 11 days after vaccination. These TCRs come from a man aged 50 to 60 who received an inactivated influenza vaccine.

This chain links TRBV7-2 with TRBJ2-5; 10 nucleotides agree with TRBD1. The V gene end was trimmed by 7 bases and the J gene end by 7 bases; junction bases not matched to a gene: 12. The germline V gene encodes CDR1 SGHTA and CDR2 FQGNSA. The CDR3 loop spans 15 amino acids. DNA for the CDR3: TGTGCCAGCAAAATGACAGGGGGCAGCGGTGCGACCCAGTACTTC. It is translated as CASKMTGGSGATQYF.

The rearrangement links TRBV7-8 to TRBJ2-1; D is perhaps TRBD1 (6 bases). The V end was cut by 0 bases, the J end by 2 bases, with 11 bases between. CDR1 SGHVS and CDR2 FQNEAQ come from the germline V gene. The CDR3 contains 16 residues. CDR3 amino acids: CASSLAPTGAYNEQFF. DNA for the CDR3: TGTGCCAGCAGCTTAGCGCCGACAGGAGCCTACAATGAGCAGTTCTTC.

The chain recombines TRBV29-1 with TRBJ2-7, with 10 bases aligning to TRBD2. The CDR3 totals 17 residues. V was pared by 4 bases and J by 4 bases, with 16 bases of the junction left unmatched. Germline CDR1 SQVTM, CDR2 ANQGSEA. CDR3 amino acids: CSVVLARSGGGPYEQYF. CDR3 nucleotides: TGCAGCGTTGTTTTAGCGCGGAGCGGGGGGGGCCCATACGAGCAGTACTTC.

The V and J genes are TRBV7-2 and TRBJ2-7; the match to TRBD2 covers 12 bases. The CDR3 extends over 15 amino acids. Germline V lookup: CDR1 SGHTA, CDR2 FQGNSA. V was pared by 5 bases and J by 5 bases, with 7 bases of the junction left unmatched. The CDR3 spells CASSPTSGGHHEQYF. In DNA form, the CDR3 reads TGTGCCAGCAGCCCGACTAGCGGGGGACACCACGAGCAGTACTTC.

The rearrangement joins TRBV30 to TRBJ2-1; 9 positions agree with TRBD2. Trimming removed 1 base from V and 10 bases from J; junction bases left unmatched: 8. Germline loops: CDR1 GTSNPN, CDR2 SVGIG (reference sequence). The CDR3 consists of 14 residues. CDR3 sequence (DNA): TGTGCCTGGAGTGATTGGCGGGAGGGGAGCGAGCAGTTCTTC. This translates into CAWSDWREGSEQFF. The entire variable domain, with the rest obtained from reference TRBV30 and TRBJ2-1, is as follows: SQTIHQWPATLVQPVGSPLSLECTVEGTSNPNLYWYRQAAGRGLQLLFYSVGIGQISSEVPQNLSASRPQDRQFILSSKKLLLSDSGFYLCAWSDWREGSEQFFGPGTRLTVL.

The rearrangement links TRBV20-1 to TRBJ2-5; D is unresolved. V was pared by 0 bases and J by 0 bases, with 11 bases between. Per the germline V gene, CDR1 is DFQATT and CDR2 is SNEGSKA (reference sequence). The length of the CDR3 is 15 residues. For the CDR3, the DNA is TGCAGTGCTAGAGATCTGGTAAAGTACCAAGAGACCCAGTACTTC. Translation: CSARDLVKYQETQYF.

CDR3 in amino acids: CASSLGWGTRIGNEQFF. The CDR3 region has the DNA TGTGCCAGCAGCTTAGGATGGGGGACTAGAATCGGAAATGAGCAGTTCTTC. V usage is TRBV7-2 and J usage is TRBJ2-1, with 8 bases aligning to TRBD2. Looked up from germline, CDR1 is SGHTA and CDR2 is FQGNSA. The CDR3 sequence is 17 residues long. V gave up 1 base and J gave up 7 bases; unmatched junction bases: 12.

The chain employs TRBV18 and TRBJ2-7; D tentatively fits TRBD1 or TRBD2 (5 bases each). The CDR3 has 16 residues. V was shortened by 2 bases and J by 5 bases, with 19 bases between the two germline ends. Germline V gene data show CDR1 as KGHSH and CDR2 as LQKENI. In nucleotides, the CDR3 is TGTGCCAGCTCACCATCCGGGTGGGGGTCCGGAGACGAGCAGTACTTC. Translated: CASSPSGWGSGDEQYF.

The chain uses TRBV7-9 and TRBJ2-5; no clear D. V lost 1 base and J lost 2, with 8 bases in between. Germline V gives CDR1 SEHNR, CDR2 FQNEAQ (reference sequence). The length of the CDR3 is 14 residues. In nucleotides, the CDR3 is TGTGCCAGCAGCTTAGGGCCGGCTCAAGAGACCCAGTACTTC. This sequence encodes CASSLGPAQETQYF.

The chain recombines TRBV7-2 with TRBJ1-1; maybe TRBD1 (6 bases). CDR1 and CDR2 from the germline V gene are SGHTA and FQGNSA. The CDR3 covers 14 residues. Trimming removed 4 bases at V and 0 bases at J, with 9 bases between. Here the CDR3 reads CASSWRGVNTEAFF. In DNA form, the CDR3 reads TGTGCCAGCAGCTGGAGGGGGGTGAACACTGAAGCTTTCTTT.

The table lists this clonotype with a few counts. The V and J genes are TRBV5-5 and TRBJ2-1, with 9 bases that match TRBD2. The CDR3 runs 17 residues. CDR1 and CDR2 (germline): SGHKS, YYEKEE (reference sequence). V lost 3 bases, J lost 8 bases, and 15 bases stayed unmatched. CDR3 DNA sequence: TGTGCCAGCAGCTCCTTGGAAGCGGGGGGTACAATCGATGAGCAGTTCTTC. Its protein product is CASSSLEAGGTIDEQFF.

This clonotype was counted between two and nine times. The V call is TRBV7-2, the J call TRBJ1-1; D might be TRBD1 (6 bases). CDR1 and CDR2 (germline): SGHTA, FQGNSA. V was cut by 5 bases and J by 0 bases, with 13 bases left in between. The CDR3 is 15 residues long. The chain's CDR3 is CASSPGGGMNTEAFF. For the CDR3, the DNA is TGTGCCAGCAGCCCCGGGGGGGGCATGAACACTGAAGCTTTCTTT.

CDR3 loop: CASRDRLNSPLHF. The CDR3 coding sequence is TGTGCCAGCAGGGACAGACTAAATTCACCCCTCCACTTT. The chain uses TRBV3-1 and TRBJ1-6; D is perhaps TRBD1 (6 bases). Trimming pared 6 bases from V and 7 bases from J, leaving 10 bases between. In germline, CDR1 is LGHDT, CDR2 YNNKEL (reference sequence). The CDR3 extends over 13 amino acids.

This clonotype was observed at least ten times. The CDR3 is CSVGRSGTGELFF. CDR3 nucleotides: TGCAGCGTTGGCAGGTCGGGCACCGGGGAGCTGTTTTTT. This chain joins TRBV29-1 and TRBJ2-2; D ambiguous. CDR1 and CDR2 (germline): SQVTM, ANQGSEA. The CDR3 has 13 amino acids. Trimming removed 4 bases at V and 4 bases at J, with 10 bases between.

V gene TRBV19 combines with J gene TRBJ2-7; TRBD1 agrees at 7 bases. The V segment lost 7 bases and the J segment 0 bases; nucleotides outside the gene matches: 6. The CDR3 consists of 14 residues. Per germline, CDR1 LNHDA and CDR2 SQIVND (reference sequence). The CDR3 is CASTPGQTSYEQYF. In DNA, the CDR3 is TGTGCCAGTACTCCGGGACAGACCTCCTACGAGCAGTACTTC.

This clonotype showed up just a few times. This chain links TRBV6-1 with TRBJ2-3; 12 nucleotides align to TRBD2. The CDR3 has 15 amino acids. V gave up 9 bases and J gave up 1 base; unmatched junction bases: 5. Germline CDR1 MNHNS, CDR2 SASEGT. CDR3 bases: TGTGCCAGTCGACTAGCGGGGGTGCGCACAGATACGCAGTATTTT. Its protein product is CASRLAGVRTDTQYF.

This CDR3 is CASSEGSPTDTQYF. Here the CDR3 DNA reads TGTGCCAGCAGTGAGGGTAGCCCCACAGATACGCAGTATTTT. The J gene is TRBJ2-3, the V gene TRBV6-1; D uncertain. V lost 3 bases, J lost 2 bases, and 9 bases lay in between. Germline V lookup: CDR1 MNHNS, CDR2 SASEGT. The length of the CDR3 is 14 residues.

This clonotype has a count of ten or more. The V call is TRBV12-3 or TRBV12-4, the J call TRBJ2-7; D might be TRBD1 (6 bases). This CDR3 comprises 11 residues. With 10 bases removed from V and 6 bases from J, the gap between germline ends came to 13 bases. The CDR3 is CATQLRGEQYF. CDR3 coding DNA: TGTGCCACCCAACTCAGGGGCGAGCAGTACTTC.

This rearrangement joins TRBV20-1 to TRBJ1-2; 8 bases line up with TRBD1. CDR1 and CDR2 from the germline V gene are DFQATT and SNEGSKA (reference sequence). The length of the CDR3 is 14 residues. The junction had 4 bases not matched to a gene; V was cut back by 1 base and J by 3 bases. As DNA, the CDR3 is TGCAGTGCTAGAGGCAGGGGGCGCGACTATGGCTACACCTTC. It is translated as CSARGRGRDYGYTF.

This clonotype was counted a few times. The V gene is TRBV6-2 or TRBV6-3, the J gene TRBJ2-4; TRBD2 agrees at 11 bases. Germline-derived CDR1 and CDR2 are MNHEY and SVGEGT. The CDR3 has 15 residues. With V trimmed by 4 bases and J by 7 bases, 6 bases remained unmatched. The CDR3 sequence: CASSSPGLADNIQYF. CDR3 nucleotides: TGTGCCAGCAGTTCTCCGGGACTAGCGGACAACATTCAGTACTTC.

The chain links TRBV7-2 to TRBJ2-2, with D perhaps matching TRBD1 or TRBD2 (6 bases each). Germline V gene lookup returns CDR1 SGHTA and CDR2 FQGNSA. The V and J ends lost 5 bases and 7 bases respectively, with 14 bases between them. The CDR3 extends over 14 amino acids. CDR3 nucleotides: TGTGCCAGCAGCCCGGGGGCTTGGGGCGGGGAGCTGTTTTTT. Its protein product is CASSPGAWGGELFF. The whole variable domain, remainder taken from reference TRBV7-2 and TRBJ2-2, is GAGVSQSPSNKVTEKGKDVELRCDPISGHTALYWYRQSLGQGLEFLIYFQGNSAPDKSGLPSDRFSAERTGGSVSTLTIQRTQQEDSAVYLCASSPGAWGGELFFGEGSRLTVL.

The table lists this clonotype with a few counts. This chain connects TRBV6-5 to TRBJ2-7; possibly TRBD1 or TRBD2 for D (5 bases each). Trimming removed 3 bases at V and 4 bases at J, with 16 bases between. CDR1 and CDR2 from the germline V gene are MNHEY and SVGAGI. CDR3 length equals 15 residues. The CDR3 sequence: CASSYGLEGMYEQYF. DNA of the CDR3: TGTGCCAGCAGTTATGGTCTAGAGGGGATGTACGAGCAGTACTTC.

The chain has TRBV6-2 or TRBV6-3 and TRBJ1-2, with 7 bases aligning to TRBD1. V trimming: 6 bases; J trimming: 4 bases; junction bases outside the gene matches: 14. CDR1 and CDR2 from the germline V gene are MNHEY and SVGEGT. CDR3 length equals 16 residues. The CDR3 spells CASSQSGTATIYGYTF. CDR3 in DNA: TGTGCCAGCAGCCAGTCGGGGACAGCGACGATCTATGGCTACACCTTC.

This clonotype has more than one count but fewer than ten. The chain is built from TRBV15 and TRBJ2-7, with D possibly TRBD2 on 5 matching bases. With 0 bases removed from V and 2 bases from J, the gap between germline ends came to 14 bases. The CDR3 has 16 amino acids. Germline V gives CDR1 LNHNV, CDR2 YYDKDF (reference sequence). The CDR3: CATSRDEDSMPYEQYF. DNA of the CDR3: TGTGCCACCAGCAGAGATGAGGACTCCATGCCCTACGAGCAGTACTTC.

This clonotype showed up just a few times. J is TRBJ2-3 and V is TRBV6-5; 7 bases are a match to TRBD1. The CDR3 has 15 residues. The junction had 1 base not matched to a gene; V was cut back by 0 bases and J by 1 base. Germline V lookup: CDR1 MNHEY, CDR2 SVGAGI. In DNA form, the CDR3 reads TGTGCCAGCAGTTACTCCGGACAGGGCACAGATACGCAGTATTTT. Its protein is CASSYSGQGTDTQYF.